Detailed here is one TCR beta chain. What it recognizes is unknown. The TRB cDNA libraries were prepared by 5' RACE with UMI labels. One entry per CDR3 protein, without DNA, is what TCRdb gives after re-calling the 5' RACE reads. This table lists some 130,000 distinct CDR3 sequences. Naivety in CD8+ T cells corresponded to a CD45RO-CCR7+CD27+CD95- phenotype. These data belong to a study of CXCR3-negative and CXCR3-positive naive CD8 T cells. The study, taken as a whole, reports: Unlike memory cells, which differed, naive CXCR3-negative and CXCR3-positive cells had similar TRBV-TRBJ usage. For the naive subsets, surface CD5 was similar, and TCR strength was inferred from TRB CDR3 properties. Partly lower CXCR3 expression followed cryopreservation, and most assays relied on fresh PBMCs. Naive cells with CXCR3 showed TRB CDR3s that were more hydrophobic than those in CXCR3-negative naive cells.

Germline lookup yields CDR1 SGHRS and CDR2 YFSETQ. The CDR3 has 12 residues. Sequencing was performed on naive CXCR3+ CD8+ T cells from blood. Specified subset: CD45RO-CCR7+CD27+CD95- naive CD8+ T cells expressing CXCR3 (TNR3+). The TCR originated in a human donor in good health. Some clones in this sample may be carry-over from other donors' samples. This chain links TRBV5-1 with TRBJ2-3. CDR3 protein: CASIFFGDTQYF.